This T cell receptor beta chain appears in the sequencing data of a study of blood T cell repertoires in COVID-19. Study background: Collection of acute and convalescent COVID-19 samples took place in the United States, Italy and Spain.

Cohort placement rested on clinical history that participants reported themselves. The CDR3 runs 13 residues. Germline V lookup: CDR1 SGHTA, CDR2 FQGTGA. V lost 9 bases and J lost 1, with 11 bases in between. Here immunoSEQ multiplex PCR was the method, and the copy in TCRdb shows in-frame clones only, minus some. The data show roughly 180,000 clones, around 90% seen once. The sample comprised PBMCs or T cells enriched from blood (not recorded which). This receptor was taken from a woman aged 25-40 years who had recovered from COVID-19. The genes are TRBV7-3 and TRBJ2-3; possible D gene TRBD1, 6 bases. CDR3 nucleotides: TGTGCCAGTAGGGCAGGGGGCACAGATACGCAGTATTTT. Translation gives CASRAGGTDTQYF.